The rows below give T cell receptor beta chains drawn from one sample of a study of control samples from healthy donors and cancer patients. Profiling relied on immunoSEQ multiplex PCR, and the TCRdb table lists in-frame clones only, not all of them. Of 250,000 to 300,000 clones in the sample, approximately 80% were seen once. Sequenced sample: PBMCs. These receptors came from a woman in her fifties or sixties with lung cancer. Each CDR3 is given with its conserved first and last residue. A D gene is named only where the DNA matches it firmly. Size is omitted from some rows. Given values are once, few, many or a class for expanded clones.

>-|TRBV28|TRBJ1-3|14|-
CASAPAFSGNTIYF
TGTGCCAGCGCTCCAGCCTTCTCTGGAAACACCATATATTTT
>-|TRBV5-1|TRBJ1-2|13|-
CASSFQEDYGYTF
TGCGCCAGCAGCTTCCAGGAAGACTATGGCTACACCTTC
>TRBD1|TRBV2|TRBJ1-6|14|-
CASRTTGINSPLHF
TGTGCCAGCAGGACGACAGGGATTAATTCACCCCTCCACTTT
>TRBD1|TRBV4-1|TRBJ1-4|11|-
CASSRDRRLFF
TGCGCCAGCAGCCGGGACAGACGACTGTTTTTT
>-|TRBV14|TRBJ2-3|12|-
CASSQPKNTQYF
TGTGCCAGCAGCCAACCGAAAAATACGCAGTATTTT
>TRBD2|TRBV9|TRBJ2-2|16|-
CASSVVGLADTGELFF
TGTGCCAGCAGCGTAGTGGGACTAGCGGACACCGGGGAGCTGTTTTTT
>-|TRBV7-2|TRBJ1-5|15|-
CASSQGSYSNQPQHF
TGTGCCAGCAGCCAAGGGTCGTATAGCAATCAGCCCCAGCATTTT
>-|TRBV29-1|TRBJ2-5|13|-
CSVDSAPGKTQYF
TGCAGCGTTGACTCGGCCCCTGGGAAGACCCAGTACTTC
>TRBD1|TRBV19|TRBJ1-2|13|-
CATGTGGSYGYTF
TGTGCCACCGGGACAGGGGGCTCTTATGGCTACACCTTC
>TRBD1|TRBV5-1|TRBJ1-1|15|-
CASSLTGQANTEAFF
TGCGCCAGCAGCCTAACGGGACAGGCGAACACTGAAGCTTTCTTT
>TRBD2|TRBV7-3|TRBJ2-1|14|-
CASSLGTSVTEQFF
TGTGCCAGCAGCTTGGGGACTAGCGTAACTGAGCAGTTCTTC
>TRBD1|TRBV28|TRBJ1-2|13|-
CASSFRGQEAHTF
TGTGCCAGCAGTTTCCGGGGACAGGAGGCCCACACCTTC
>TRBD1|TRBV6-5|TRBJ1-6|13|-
CASTGTGNSPLHF
TGTGCCAGCACCGGGACAGGGAATTCACCCCTCCACTTT
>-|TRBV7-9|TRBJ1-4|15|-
CASSPGSATNEKLFF
TGTGCCAGCAGCCCTGGCAGTGCAACTAATGAAAAACTGTTTTTT
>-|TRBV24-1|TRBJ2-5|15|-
CATSDLSPLGETQYF
TGTGCCACCAGTGATTTGTCCCCCCTGGGGGAGACCCAGTACTTC
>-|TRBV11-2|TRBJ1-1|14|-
CASSFAASRTEAFF
TGTGCCAGCAGCTTTGCAGCTTCGCGCACTGAAGCTTTCTTT
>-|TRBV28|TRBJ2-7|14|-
CASSLFYLPYEQYF
TGTGCCAGCAGTTTGTTCTATCTGCCCTACGAGCAGTACTTC
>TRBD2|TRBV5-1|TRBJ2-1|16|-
CASSLRASGSLDEQFF
TGCGCCAGCAGCTTGAGGGCTAGCGGGAGTTTGGATGAGCAGTTCTTC
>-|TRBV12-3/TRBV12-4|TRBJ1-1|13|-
CASTRGQLPEAFF
TGTGCCAGCACCCGAGGACAGCTCCCTGAAGCTTTCTTT
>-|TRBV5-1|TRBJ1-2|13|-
CASSLEGNYGYTF
TGCGCCAGCAGCTTGGAAGGTAACTATGGCTACACCTTC
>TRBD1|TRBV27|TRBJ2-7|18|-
CASSLSPLGQGVSYEQYF
TGTGCCAGCAGTTTATCGCCCTTAGGGCAGGGGGTCTCCTACGAGCAGTACTTC
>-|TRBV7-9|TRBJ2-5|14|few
CASSLGGAQETQYF
TGTGCCAGCAGCTTGGGCGGGGCTCAAGAGACCCAGTACTTC
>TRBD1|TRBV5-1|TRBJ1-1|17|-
CASSLEGVGQGRTEAFF
TGCGCCAGCAGCTTGGAAGGGGTGGGACAGGGGCGAACTGAAGCTTTCTTT
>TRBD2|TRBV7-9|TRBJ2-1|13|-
CASSFSSGNEQFF
TGTGCCAGCAGCTTCTCTAGCGGCAATGAGCAGTTCTTC